Sequencing of this TCR beta chain was carried out in a study of a mutant IDH1 vaccine in newly diagnosed glioma. Time point specified: week 11, during vaccination. It was 300 ug of mutant IDH1 20-mer peptide that made up each vaccine dose, given with topical imiquimod. The method was immunoSEQ multiplex PCR; TCRdb's version includes in-frame clones alone and lacks a portion of them. The data show fewer than 70,000 clones, around 80% seen once. Remarks on this clone: Its antigen remains unidentified.

This receptor was identified in a man between 25 and 39 years old with glioma. Here the sequenced sample was PBMCs, taken from a glioma patient whose treatment included an IDH1 peptide vaccine.

The CDR3 protein is CASSPTGSHNEQFF. CDR3 bases: TGTGCCAGCAGCCCAACAGGGTCCCACAATGAGCAGTTCTTC. The chain links TRBV9 to TRBJ2-1, with a possible D match to TRBD1 (6 bases). The CDR3 spans 14 residues. V gave up 4 bases and J gave up 5 bases, with 13 bases separating them. From germline, CDR1 is SGDLS and CDR2 YYNGEE.